This section outlines one TCR beta chain sequence together with its context. Sequencing used immunoSEQ multiplex PCR; TCRdb keeps in-frame clones, though not all of them. Seen here are some 30,000 clones, more than 85% observed once, and the top ten hold around 0.3%. This entry is derived from a study of PD-1 blockade in classical Hodgkin lymphoma. Stated time point: cycle 4 day 1 (C4D1), after 5 to 7 weeks of nivolumab. Every patient was affected by relapse after autologous stem cell transplantation, while exposure to brentuximab vedotin was not uniform. Investigators isolated CD4+ T cells from thawed PBMCs through magnetic negative selection. The CDR3 spans 14 residues. V was shortened by 2 bases and J by 5 bases, with 14 bases between the two germline ends. CDR1 and CDR2 (germline): SGHRS, YFSETQ.

The sequencing used CD4+ T cells from blood, collected before the fourth cycle of nivolumab. This chain joins TRBV5-1 and TRBJ2-7; the D gene is possibly TRBD2 (6 bases). This sequence originates from a human donor with classical Hodgkin lymphoma. The CDR3 DNA reads TGCGCCAGCAGCTTTCAACAAGGAGGGAACGAGCAGTACTTC. This encodes CASSFQQGGNEQYF.